Presented here are 32 T cell receptor beta chains from one specimen sequenced in a study of human T cells and chemical hapten exposure (dated by TCRdb to about 2021). The sample's time point label, decoded: pre-sensitization, week 0. The sample's treatment or condition label, in plain terms: therapeutic diphenylcyclopropenone sensitization with weekly scalp DPC. Unfractionated whole blood was collected in Tempus Blood RNA tubes, and total RNA was extracted from that blood. The library relied on RACE. The sequencer listed for this sample is NextSeq 500. TCRdb reanalyzed the raw reads on its own, using fastp at Q25 for trimming and MiXCR for clone calling, and kept in-frame beta chains. For every CDR3 protein sequence, its rows merge into one entry that carries the most common genes and DNA. For this sample the table gives about 30,000 distinct CDR3 sequences, of which about 9.4% were detected only once. Less than 35% of the sample rests with the top ten.

Material: whole blood, obtained in connection with sensitization to the hapten diphenylcyclopropenone (DPC). These receptors all come from a man aged 50 to 59 with alopecia areata. Some clones in this sample may be carry-over from other donors' samples.

This clonotype was counted many times. The V and J genes are TRBV6-1 and TRBJ1-5; perhaps TRBD1 as D (6 bases). Germline loops: CDR1 MNHNS, CDR2 SASEGT. The ends were cut back, 5 bases at V and 4 bases at J, with 15 bases in the middle. This CDR3 has 15 amino acids. The DNA for the CDR3 is TGTGCCAGCAGTACAGGGACCCAAAATAATCAGCCCCAGCATTTT. This translates into CASSTGTQNNQPQHF.

This clonotype was seen repeatedly, ten times or more. The chain couples TRBV5-1 to TRBJ2-6; no reliable D call. The germline V and J ends were trimmed by 2 bases and 0 bases, with 6 bases remaining between them. The CDR3 is 15 amino acids. The germline CDR1 and CDR2 sequences are SGHRS and YFSETQ. The CDR3 spells CASSLDGSGANVLTF. CDR3 nucleotide sequence: TGCGCCAGCAGCTTAGACGGCTCTGGGGCCAACGTCCTGACTTTC.

The rearrangement joins TRBV27 to TRBJ2-7; 12 bases line up with TRBD2. Germline V gene lookup returns CDR1 MNHEY and CDR2 SMNVEV (reference sequence). The trim removed 2 bases at V and 3 bases at J, leaving 8 bases unmatched. The CDR3 extends over 17 amino acids. The CDR3 loop is CASSLLAGGPDHYEQYF. Written as DNA, the CDR3 is TGTGCCAGCAGTTTACTAGCGGGAGGGCCGGACCACTACGAGCAGTACTTC.

The chain combines TRBV4-3 with TRBJ2-1; TRBD2 matches at 15 bases. The germline CDR1 and CDR2 sequences are LGHNA and YSLEER. The CDR3 contains 14 residues. V trimming: 5 bases; J trimming: 14 bases; junction bases outside the gene matches: 7. The CDR3 sequence: CASSWGLAGGSEFF. CDR3 in DNA: TGCGCCAGCAGCTGGGGACTAGCGGGAGGATCTGAGTTCTTC.

The genes are TRBV20-1 and TRBJ2-1, with 16 bases aligning to TRBD2. Germline CDR1 reads DFQATT; CDR2 reads SNEGSKA (reference sequence). This CDR3 comprises 16 residues. V trimming: 2 bases; J trimming: 6 bases; junction bases outside the gene matches: 4. For the CDR3, the DNA is TGCAGTGCTAGACTTGGGACTAGCGGGAGGGCCAATGAGCAGTTCTTC. The encoded protein is CSARLGTSGRANEQFF.

This rearrangement joins TRBV11-2 to TRBJ2-3, with D possibly being TRBD1 (6 bases). The CDR3 has 15 residues. V dropped 5 bases and J dropped 2 bases, with 14 bases sitting between them. Germline V gene data show CDR1 as SGHAT and CDR2 as FQNNGV. The CDR3 coding sequence is TGTGCCAGCAGCGATATACAGGGATCCACAGATACGCAGTATTTT. Amino acid sequence: CASSDIQGSTDTQYF.

This chain connects TRBV28 to TRBJ1-2; D ambiguous. The CDR3 spans 15 residues. Germline CDR1 and CDR2: MDHEN and SYDVKM. V was clipped by 7 bases and J by 3 bases, with 18 bases between them. CDR3 loop: CASMGLGVGDYGYTF. DNA of the CDR3: TGTGCCAGCATGGGTCTCGGCGTCGGTGACTATGGCTACACCTTC.

This clonotype came up many times. The gene calls are TRBV5-1 and TRBJ1-1; 10 bases align to TRBD1. This CDR3 contains 16 residues. Trimming at V came to 3 bases and at J to 7 bases, leaving 12 bases not matched to a gene. The germline V gene encodes CDR1 SGHRS and CDR2 YFSETQ. CDR3 in amino acids: CASSSDPGQGRSEAFF. CDR3 sequence (DNA): TGCGCCAGCAGCTCGGATCCGGGACAGGGGAGAAGTGAAGCTTTCTTT.

This clonotype was found many times. The chain employs TRBV5-6 and TRBJ1-5, with 7 nucleotides matching TRBD1. The CDR3 covers 16 residues. V shed 0 bases, J shed 7 bases, and the junction held 10 bases outside the gene matches. Germline CDR1 is SGHDT and CDR2 is YYEEEE. In DNA, the CDR3 is TGTGCCAGCAGCTTGGGGGGGACAGTCGTCATGCAGCCCCAGCATTTT. As protein: CASSLGGTVVMQPQHF.

The sample holds many counts of this clonotype. At one of its ends the junction is not consistent with the germline gene, which may arise from a read error. The V gene is TRBV4-2, the J gene TRBJ2-1, with D possibly TRBD2 on 5 matching bases. The CDR3 runs 16 residues. CDR1 and CDR2 from the germline V gene are LGHNA and YNFKEQ. For the CDR3, the DNA is TGTGCCAGCAGCCGAGGGTCCATCCACTCCAACAATGAGCAGTTCTTC. Protein sequence: CASSRGSIHSNNEQFF.

This clonotype was seen many times. The chain is built from TRBV5-1 and TRBJ2-5; D might be TRBD1 or TRBD2, each matching 5 bases. Trimming cost V 5 bases and J 5 bases, with 19 bases left between them. This CDR3 contains 15 residues. Germline V lookup: CDR1 SGHRS, CDR2 YFSETQ. The CDR3 loop reads CASRSGRGGEETQYF. Here the CDR3 DNA reads TGCGCCAGCAGGTCGGGACGAGGCGGAGAGGAGACCCAGTACTTC.

This clonotype was detected ten times or more. The chain employs TRBV5-5 and TRBJ2-7, with no clear D. The germline V gene encodes CDR1 SGHKS and CDR2 YYEKEE (reference sequence). This CDR3 has 13 residues. Trimming stripped 1 base from V and 2 bases from J, with 7 bases between. CDR3 sequence: CASSLLGTYEQYF. CDR3 in DNA: TGTGCCAGCAGCTTGCTGGGAACCTACGAGCAGTACTTC. The full variable domain, rest sourced from reference TRBV5-5 and TRBJ2-7, is DAGVTQSPTHLIKTRGQQVTLRCSPISGHKSVSWYQQVLGQGPQFIFQYYEKEERGRGNFPDRFSARQFPNYSSELNVNALLLGDSALYLCASSLLGTYEQYFGPGTRLTVT.

The table lists this clonotype with a few counts. This chain joins TRBV29-1 and TRBJ2-1; a weak D match, TRBD1 (6 bases). Germline values: CDR1 SQVTM, CDR2 ANQGSEA. V lost 3 bases and J 6 bases, leaving 21 bases between the germline ends. CDR3 length equals 16 residues. CDR3 coding DNA: TGCAGCGTTGATCTTAGAGGGACATCTGGGGGCAATGAGCAGTTCTTC. Its protein is CSVDLRGTSGGNEQFF.

This clonotype was picked up many times. V and J are TRBV30 and TRBJ1-1, with D perhaps TRBD1 (6 bases). CDR3 length: 13 amino acids. The V and J ends lost 3 bases and 1 base respectively, with 9 bases between them. Germline loops: CDR1 GTSNPN, CDR2 SVGIG (reference sequence). In DNA, the CDR3 is TGTGCCTGGAGCCAACAGGGGAACACTGAAGCTTTCTTT. It codes for CAWSQQGNTEAFF.

The chain employs TRBV6-1 and TRBJ1-5; D is unclear. The CDR3 sequence is 23 residues long. V was clipped by 3 bases and J by 4 bases, with 37 bases between them. The germline V gene encodes CDR1 MNHNS and CDR2 SASEGT. The CDR3 DNA sequence: TGTGCCAGCAGTGAGGATCCGACCGCGGATAACCGAATCGGTGTGTTTCTGAATCAGCCCCAGCATTTT. The encoded protein is CASSEDPTADNRIGVFLNQPQHF.

This clonotype was detected many times. The chain couples TRBV5-1 to TRBJ1-1; no clear D gene. Trimming removed 2 bases at V and 6 bases at J, with 11 bases between. This CDR3 has 13 residues. In germline, CDR1 is SGHRS, CDR2 YFSETQ. CDR3 nucleotide sequence: TGCGCCAGCAGCTTCGGGTCCCGGTCTGAAGCTTTCTTT. Translated: CASSFGSRSEAFF.

This clonotype appeared many times. V usage is TRBV4-3 and J usage is TRBJ1-4; maybe TRBD1 (6 bases). This CDR3 comprises 15 residues. V lost 4 bases to trimming and J lost 4 bases, with 13 bases between them. Germline V gene lookup returns CDR1 LGHNA and CDR2 YSLEER. The CDR3 loop reads CASSRRTASNEKLFF. DNA of the CDR3: TGCGCCAGCAGCCGCCGGACAGCGAGTAATGAAAAACTGTTTTTT.

The chain is built from TRBV27 and TRBJ2-1, with D possibly matching TRBD2 (6 bases). The ends were cut back, 4 bases at V and 7 bases at J, with 11 bases in the middle. The germline CDR1 and CDR2 sequences are MNHEY and SMNVEV (reference sequence). The CDR3 is 13 residues long. The CDR3 DNA reads TGTGCCAGCAGTTACAGCGGGTCAAATGAGCAGTTCTTC. The encoded protein is CASSYSGSNEQFF.

This clonotype was seen a handful of times. The chain couples TRBV6-6 to TRBJ2-5; no firm D call. Germline assignment: CDR1 MNHNY and CDR2 SVGAGI (reference sequence). V lost 2 bases and J 2 bases, leaving 6 bases between the germline ends. The CDR3 spans 13 residues. CDR3 sequence reads: CASSYGRQETQYF. The CDR3 DNA sequence: TGTGCCAGCAGTTACGGCCGGCAAGAGACCCAGTACTTC.

The V and J genes are TRBV28 and TRBJ2-3, with 7 bases identical to TRBD1. Trimming at V came to 6 bases and at J to 7 bases, leaving 13 bases not matched to a gene. Germline loops: CDR1 MDHEN, CDR2 SYDVKM. The CDR3 runs 15 residues. The CDR3 is CASRLGPPGGNTQYF. The DNA of the CDR3 is TGTGCCAGCAGGTTAGGCCCACCAGGGGGAAATACGCAGTATTTT.

The chain employs TRBV29-1 and TRBJ1-1; 7 bases map to TRBD1. From germline, CDR1 is SQVTM and CDR2 ANQGSEA. The CDR3 loop spans 13 amino acids. V trimming: 5 bases; J trimming: 2 bases; junction bases outside the gene matches: 5. CDR3: CSVKTGPNTEAFF. CDR3 DNA sequence: TGCAGCGTTAAGACAGGGCCTAACACTGAAGCTTTCTTT. Filled out from reference TRBV29-1 and TRBJ1-1, the complete variable domain reads SAVISQKPSRDICQRGTSLTIQCQVDSQVTMMFWYRQQPGQSLTLIATANQGSEATYESGFVIDKFPISRPNLTFSTLTVSNMSPEDSSIYLCSVKTGPNTEAFFGQGTRLTVV.

This chain uses TRBV12-3 or TRBV12-4 with TRBJ1-2; possible D gene TRBD1, 6 bases. The V gene lost 5 bases and the J gene lost 6 bases, with 10 bases spanning the gap. The CDR3 extends over 12 amino acids. This chain's CDR3 is CASSTYRDGYTF. The CDR3 DNA reads as TGTGCCAGCAGTACCTACAGGGATGGCTACACCTTC.

This clonotype was seen at least ten times. This chain uses TRBV5-1 with TRBJ1-6; 9 nucleotides line up with TRBD1. This CDR3 has 16 residues. V lost 4 bases and J lost 6; bases outside the gene matches: 8. Looked up from germline, CDR1 is SGHRS and CDR2 is YFSETQ. The CDR3 protein is CASSLSRGQGNSPLHF. As DNA, the CDR3 is TGCGCCAGCAGCCTTTCCAGGGGACAGGGTAATTCACCCCTCCACTTT.

This clonotype was seen ten or more times. The rearrangement links TRBV3-1 to TRBJ2-7; 9 bases align to TRBD1. V was clipped by 2 bases and J by 6 bases; unmatched bases: 11. The germline V gene encodes CDR1 LGHDT and CDR2 YNNKEL (reference sequence). The CDR3 loop spans 16 amino acids. CDR3 sequence (DNA): TGTGCCAGCAGCCAATCCGCACAGGGGGCATCTGGCGAGCAGTACTTC. Its protein product is CASSQSAQGASGEQYF.

This clonotype was observed at least ten times. This rearrangement joins TRBV7-3 to TRBJ1-1; unclear D gene. The CDR3 sequence is 14 residues long. Between the trimmed V and J ends, which lost 2 bases and 1 base, there was a span of 8 bases. Germline values: CDR1 SGHTA, CDR2 FQGTGA. The CDR3 spells CASSLGRTNTEAFF. The CDR3 DNA reads as TGTGCCAGCAGCTTAGGACGGACGAACACTGAAGCTTTCTTT.

There are a few counts of this clonotype. This chain uses TRBV20-1 with TRBJ2-1, with 12 bases identical to TRBD2. The germline V gene encodes CDR1 DFQATT and CDR2 SNEGSKA (reference sequence). The ends lost 5 bases at V and 7 bases at J; junction bases unmatched: 6. This CDR3 spans 14 amino acids. CDR3: CSAHTSGGINEQFF. The CDR3 nucleotides are TGCAGTGCTCACACTAGCGGGGGGATTAATGAGCAGTTCTTC.

J is TRBJ1-2 and V is TRBV28, with D maybe TRBD1 (5 bases). Germline V gene sequence: CDR1 MDHEN, CDR2 SYDVKM. The CDR3 consists of 11 residues. V lost 6 bases and J 7 bases, leaving 9 bases between the germline ends. The CDR3 loop reads CASRGRGGYTF. In DNA form, the CDR3 reads TGTGCCAGCAGGGGGCGAGGTGGCTACACCTTC.

This clonotype was counted ten times or more. This sequence joins TRBV3-1 and TRBJ2-2; D uncertain. CDR3 length: 16 residues. CDR1 is LGHDT, CDR2 YNNKEL, per germline (reference sequence). V dropped 4 bases and J dropped 0 bases, with 12 bases sitting between them. The CDR3 region has the DNA TGTGCCAGCAGCCCGAGGCGGCGGACGAACACCGGGGAGCTGTTTTTT. Residues: CASSPRRRTNTGELFF.

This clonotype was seen ten or more times. The chain employs TRBV5-5 and TRBJ1-2, with D perhaps matching TRBD1 (6 bases). Trimming took 0 bases from V and 6 from J, leaving 12 bases between them. The CDR3 contains 14 residues. The V gene's germline CDR1 is SGHKS and CDR2 YYEKEE (reference sequence). The CDR3 coding sequence is TGTGCCAGCAGCTTGGCCAGGGGAAGGGATGGCTACACCTTC. Protein product: CASSLARGRDGYTF.

This clonotype was counted a single time. CDR3 DNA: TGTGCCAGCAGCTTCGGACAGGGAGCCTCCGAGCAGTACTTC. It yields the protein CASSFGQGASEQYF. The V gene is TRBV7-9, the J gene TRBJ2-7, with 8 bases that match TRBD1. Per germline, CDR1 SEHNR and CDR2 FQNEAQ (reference sequence). The CDR3 spans 14 residues. The V and J ends lost 3 bases and 6 bases, in that order; junction bases with no gene match: 7.

Only a few counts were recorded for this clonotype. V is TRBV7-9 and J is TRBJ1-2, with D uncertain. V was clipped by 0 bases and J by 5 bases, with 7 bases between them. The CDR3 extends over 13 amino acids. Germline V gives CDR1 SEHNR, CDR2 FQNEAQ (reference sequence). CDR3 coding DNA: TGTGCCAGCAGCTTAGCCGGGCTATATGGCTACACCTTC. Translation gives CASSLAGLYGYTF.

This clonotype was detected ten times or more. This chain links TRBV7-9 with TRBJ1-1; D is uncertain. The germline V gene has CDR1 SEHNR and CDR2 FQNEAQ (reference sequence). There are 16 residues in the CDR3. V lost 5 bases to trimming and J lost 4 bases, with 20 bases between them. The CDR3 bases are TGTGCCAGCAGCCCGAACGTGGGCGCTCGGGGCACTGAAGCTTTCTTT. Protein sequence: CASSPNVGARGTEAFF.